A selection of T cell receptor beta chains follows, all from one sample in a study of shared clonotypes between healthy human individuals. Assay used: immunoSEQ multiplex PCR; TCRdb lists only in-frame clones, some missing. The sample records 2 million to 2.5 million clones, over 85% being singletons. The sequenced sample was naive CD4+ T cells sorted from blood. These receptors came from a man between 18 and 29 years old in good health. The CDR3 runs from the conserved cysteine through the conserved F or W. Fields, in order: clone size, D gene, J gene, V gene, CDR3 protein, CDR3 DNA. The D gene is left open where the match is weak. Clone sizes are given selectively: once, few, many, or a class where the clone is expanded.

. | TRBD1 | TRBJ1-1 | TRBV6-6 | CASSYFTGGYTEAFF | TGTGCCAGCAGTTACTTCACAGGGGGATACACTGAAGCTTTCTTT
. | TRBD1 | TRBJ2-2 | TRBV5-4 | CASSWGTAPGELFF | TGTGCCAGCAGCTGGGGGACAGCCCCCGGGGAGCTGTTTTTT
. | . | TRBJ1-4 | TRBV18 | CASSPTGTIVFF | TGTGCCAGCTCACCGACCGGGACAATTGTGTTTTTT
. | TRBD1 | TRBJ1-6 | TRBV6-1 | CASSAPGQGRNSPLHF | TGTGCCAGCAGTGCCCCTGGACAGGGTCGAAATTCACCCCTCCACTTT
once | TRBD1 | TRBJ1-4 | TRBV5-1 | CASSLAQGQGIENEKLFF | TGCGCCAGCAGCTTGGCCCAGGGACAGGGGATTGAAAATGAAAAACTGTTTTTT
. | . | TRBJ1-1 | TRBV5-8 | CASSLASLNTEAFF | TGTGCCAGCAGCTTGGCCAGCCTGAACACTGAAGCTTTCTTT
. | . | TRBJ2-7 | TRBV7-6 | CASSWWDTKTSEQYF | TGTGCCAGCAGCTGGTGGGACACCAAAACTAGCGAGCAGTACTTC
. | . | TRBJ1-6 | TRBV5-1 | CASSIHRGTNSPLHF | TGCGCCAGCAGCATTCACCGGGGGACGAATTCACCCCTCCACTTT
. | . | TRBJ1-1 | TRBV20-1 | CSARAVPEAFF | TGCAGTGCTAGAGCGGTCCCTGAAGCTTTCTTT
. | TRBD1 | TRBJ2-3 | TRBV5-4 | CASSADRATDTQYF | TGTGCCAGCAGCGCGGACAGGGCCACAGATACGCAGTATTTT
. | . | TRBJ1-5 | TRBV5-6 | CASTLSGIGSNQPQHF | TGTGCCAGCACGTTGTCGGGAATCGGTAGCAATCAGCCCCAGCATTTT
. | TRBD1 | TRBJ1-3 | TRBV9 | CASSVATGAAGNTIYF | TGTGCCAGCAGCGTAGCTACAGGGGCGGCTGGAAACACCATATATTTT
. | . | TRBJ2-7 | TRBV18 | CASSPSRAFNEQYF | TGTGCCAGCTCACCATCCAGGGCCTTTAACGAGCAGTACTTC
. | . | TRBJ2-1 | TRBV5-5 | CASSLAGHLEQFF | TGTGCCAGCAGCTTGGCCGGACACCTTGAGCAGTTCTTC
once | TRBD1 | TRBJ2-5 | TRBV9 | CASSGGQGARETQYF | TGTGCCAGCAGCGGGGGACAGGGGGCGCGGGAGACCCAGTACTTC
. | TRBD2 | TRBJ2-7 | TRBV7-9 | CASSLDTSGIWSSYEQYF | TGTGCCAGCAGCTTAGATACTAGCGGGATCTGGAGCTCCTACGAGCAGTACTTC
. | . | TRBJ1-5 | TRBV6-1 | CASSEYRAVQPQHF | TGTGCCAGCAGTGAATACAGGGCGGTTCAGCCCCAGCATTTT
. | . | TRBJ1-2 | TRBV27 | CASSLLSGADGYTF | TGTGCCAGCAGTTTATTATCCGGTGCGGATGGCTACACCTTC
. | . | TRBJ2-1 | TRBV14 | CASSQGPTGSEQFF | TGTGCCAGCAGCCAAGGGCCGACAGGTAGTGAGCAGTTCTTC
. | . | TRBJ1-6 | TRBV14 | CARMDGPSSYNSPLHF | TGTGCCAGAATGGACGGGCCCAGCTCCTATAATTCACCCCTCCACTTT
. | TRBD1 | TRBJ2-7 | TRBV19 | CASSRGQGNYEQYF | TGTGCCAGTAGTAGGGGACAGGGGAACTACGAGCAGTACTTC
. | . | TRBJ2-7 | TRBV5-1 | CASSSGGSYYEQYF | TGCGCCAGCAGCTCTGGAGGGAGCTACTACGAGCAGTACTTC
. | TRBD1 | TRBJ2-7 | TRBV6-6 | CASSYGTGPYEQYF | TGTGCCAGCAGTTACGGGACAGGGCCCTACGAGCAGTACTTC
. | . | TRBJ2-2 | TRBV6-6 | CASSYSRKNTGELFF | TGTGCCAGCAGTTACTCCAGGAAGAACACCGGGGAGCTGTTTTTT
. | . | TRBJ2-1 | TRBV7-8 | CASGRDPNSNEQFF | TGTGCCAGCGGCCGGGACCCTAACTCCAATGAGCAGTTCTTC
. | . | TRBJ2-1 | TRBV10-3 | CAISDSRGSIEQFF | TGTGCCATCAGTGACTCCCGTGGATCGATTGAGCAGTTCTTC